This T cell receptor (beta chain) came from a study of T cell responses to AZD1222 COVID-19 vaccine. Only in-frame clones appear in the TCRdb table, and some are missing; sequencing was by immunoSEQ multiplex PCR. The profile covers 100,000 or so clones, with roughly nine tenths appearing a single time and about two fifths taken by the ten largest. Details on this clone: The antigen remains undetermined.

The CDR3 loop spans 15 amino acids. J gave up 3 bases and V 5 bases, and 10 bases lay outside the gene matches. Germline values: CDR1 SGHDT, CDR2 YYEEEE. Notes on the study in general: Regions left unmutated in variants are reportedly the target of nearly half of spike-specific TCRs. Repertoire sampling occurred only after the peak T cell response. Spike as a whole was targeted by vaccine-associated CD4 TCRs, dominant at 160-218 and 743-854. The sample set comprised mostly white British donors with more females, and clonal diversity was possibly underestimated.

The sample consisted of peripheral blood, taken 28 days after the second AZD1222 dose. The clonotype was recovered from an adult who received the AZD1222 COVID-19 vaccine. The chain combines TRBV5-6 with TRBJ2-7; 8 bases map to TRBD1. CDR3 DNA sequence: TGTGCCAGCAGGACAGGGGCGGGCCTCATCTACGAGCAGTACTTC. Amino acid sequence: CASRTGAGLIYEQYF.